This is a list of T cell receptor beta chains from one sample in a study of blood T cell repertoires in COVID-19. The protocol was immunoSEQ multiplex PCR, while the TCRdb copy is restricted to in-frame clones and leaves out a portion. The data hold tens of thousands of clones, with approximately 88% observed a single time. What was sequenced was peripheral blood. The receptor set was obtained from an elderly woman with acute or convalescent COVID-19. Each CDR3 is given with its conserved first and last residue. Size tells how often a clone was seen (once, few, many) or the class of an expanded clone, and some rows leave it out.

J | V | size | CDR3
TRBJ2-1 | TRBV19 | - | CASSYSGNEQFF
TRBJ2-5 | TRBV6-5 | - | CASKLAGAGETQYF
TRBJ2-2 | TRBV7-6 | few | CASTPGQSNTGELFF
TRBJ1-2 | TRBV28 | few | CASAEHSTGGHGYTF
TRBJ1-2 | TRBV29-1 | - | CSVEDPLGTDGGYTF
TRBJ2-1 | TRBV5-1 | - | CASSSLPTYGQGVSYNEQFF
TRBJ1-1 | TRBV7-2 | - | CASSSQPQGNTEAFF
TRBJ2-7 | TRBV5-1 | - | CASSSTGEPYEQYF
TRBJ2-5 | TRBV18 | - | CASSPRVGGTPETQYF
TRBJ2-3 | TRBV10-3 | - | CAIRPGTAFTDTQYF
TRBJ1-1 | TRBV6-5 | - | CASTPRLMNTEAFF
TRBJ2-1 | TRBV19 | - | CASSPRTDREQFF
TRBJ1-5 | TRBV6-1 | - | CASSEDRSQHF
TRBJ2-1 | TRBV6-2/TRBV6-3 | - | CASSYSRVEQFF
TRBJ2-5 | TRBV5-1 | - | CASSLAGGLSRGETQYF
TRBJ1-1 | TRBV6-5 | - | CASRDRDRAVAFF
TRBJ1-2 | TRBV28 | - | CASSFHRVEVGGYTF
TRBJ2-7 | TRBV7-2 | - | CASSSTRVQSEQYF
TRBJ1-5 | TRBV27 | few | CASSSRGQIQPQHF
TRBJ2-5 | TRBV6-5 | - | CASSPLQETQYF
TRBJ2-3 | TRBV28 | - | CASNFIFGDRRDTQYF
TRBJ2-5 | TRBV5-4 | once | CASSLGSTSGQTQYF
TRBJ1-2 | TRBV14 | - | CASSQGEGGYGYTF
TRBJ1-2 | TRBV27 | - | CASSLTPTVPYGYTF
TRBJ1-1 | TRBV7-8 | - | CASRPAGGSTEAFF
TRBJ1-3 | TRBV5-8 | - | CASSFQGLAGNTIYF
TRBJ2-6 | TRBV5-1 | - | CASSAGQGAHGANVLTF
TRBJ2-5 | TRBV29-1 | - | CSGRQDSRETQYF
TRBJ1-2 | TRBV6-6 | - | CASRKTDGTIYGYTF
TRBJ2-5 | TRBV10-3 | - | CAISDSGAQETQYF
TRBJ1-4 | TRBV19 | - | CASSAGQGSEKLFF
TRBJ2-1 | TRBV9 | - | CASSVMGVNEQFF
TRBJ1-2 | TRBV2 | once | CASSPPGTGSYGYTF
TRBJ2-7 | TRBV7-2 | - | CASSLGTGDFYEQYF
TRBJ2-5 | TRBV6-6 | - | CASTGTRGGETQYF
TRBJ1-6 | TRBV6-5 | few | CASSYRDSNSPLHF
TRBJ2-5 | TRBV28 | - | CASDPGGRRETQYF
TRBJ1-4 | TRBV11-2 | - | CASSLVTPGTGNEKLFF
TRBJ2-1 | TRBV28 | - | CATRRTSYNEQFF
TRBJ2-3 | TRBV4-1 | - | CASLPGNLDAFKDTQYF
TRBJ2-3 | TRBV7-2 | - | CASSLTGPGTQYF
TRBJ1-5 | TRBV5-8 | - | CASSIGQGDNQPQHF